This TCR beta chain was identified during a study of memory CD4+ T cells and cytomegalovirus serostatus. Study-level information: Of the healthy Belgian adults, 9 were CMV seropositive and fewer than 30 seronegative.

Profiled with immunoSEQ multiplex PCR; TCRdb holds only in-frame clones, not every one. Of 45,000 to 60,000 clones listed, around 70% are singletons. The sort gate was single viable CD3+CD4+CD8-CD45RO+ cells for memory CD4+ T cells. Study-level results: A US-trained random forest predicted CMV serostatus with median AUC roughly 0.91.

Notes on this clone: Its antigen is undetermined.

Germline values: CDR1 MNHEY, CDR2 SVGAGI. This CDR3 is 16 amino acids long. V gave up 4 bases and J gave up 4 bases, with 16 bases separating them. Sequenced material: memory CD4+ T cells from blood. This rearrangement joins TRBV6-5 to TRBJ1-4; D is possibly TRBD1 (5 bases). This receptor was identified in an adult in good health and CMV-seropositive. Here the CDR3 reads CASSLSGTGHNEKLFF. CDR3 coding DNA: TGTGCCAGCAGTTTATCGGGGACCGGTCATAATGAAAAACTGTTTTTT.